Below, 3 T cell receptor beta chains from the same sample are listed, as sequenced in a study of cytomegalovirus exposure and HLA in healthy donors. Primers: 60 Vbeta forward and 13 Jbeta reverse. Repertoires were generated with immunoSEQ multiplex PCR, while TCRdb's copy carries only in-frame clones and drops some. The table has about 130,000 clones, about 69% seen once. Sequencing was done on a sample of PBMCs. These receptors were obtained from a man aged 25 to 40 in good health and CMV-seronegative.

The chain carries TRBV7-3 and TRBJ1-4; 7 bases agree with TRBD1. The V and J ends lost 5 bases and 12 bases, in that order; junction bases with no gene match: 15. Germline loops: CDR1 SGHTA, CDR2 FQGTGA. The CDR3 has 15 residues. CDR3 in amino acids: CASSPGGAGQGELFF. The CDR3, as DNA: TGTGCCAGCAGCCCCGGGGGGGCCGGCCAGGGGGAACTGTTTTTT.

This clone was recorded only once. The chain employs TRBV28 and TRBJ2-5; 7 bases fit TRBD1. Looked up from germline, CDR1 is MDHEN and CDR2 is SYDVKM. Trimming took 6 bases from V and 3 from J; bases not matched to a gene: 4. The CDR3 has 13 residues. The CDR3, as DNA: TGTGCCAGCAGGGCCGGGACAGAAGAGACCCAGTACTTC. Amino acids: CASRAGTEETQYF.

The gene calls are TRBV6-6 and TRBJ2-7; D is unresolved. Trimming took off 6 bases at V and 0 bases at J, with 12 bases between the two ends. CDR1 and CDR2 (germline): MNHNY, SVGAGI (reference sequence). CDR3 length equals 14 residues. The CDR3 DNA sequence: TGTGCCAGCAGGGTGGGCTCACACTCCTACGAGCAGTACTTC. This sequence encodes CASRVGSHSYEQYF.